This T cell receptor beta chain appears in the sequencing data of a study of siplizumab effects on memory and regulatory T cells. Notes on the study in general: The alloresponse seemed to draw substantially on naive T cells, which appeared more diverse than memory cells.

Libraries were prepared by immunoSEQ multiplex PCR; TCRdb keeps only in-frame clonotypes and omits some of them. The repertoire holds fewer than 100,000 clones, with 94% as singletons. For this clone: The antigen remains undetermined.

The junction had 5 bases not matched to a gene; V was cut back by 4 bases and J by 5 bases. Germline V gives CDR1 SGHNT, CDR2 YYREEE (reference sequence). The CDR3 sequence is 15 residues long. The sequence was obtained from a human donor in good health. The chain links TRBV5-4 to TRBJ2-5; the match to TRBD2 covers 13 bases. Input material: non-Treg CD4+ T cells sorted from blood. CDR3 nucleotide sequence: TGTGCCAGCAGCACCGGGACTAGCGGGGAGGAGACCCAGTACTTC. This encodes CASSTGTSGEETQYF. Filled out from reference TRBV5-4 and TRBJ2-5, the complete variable domain reads ETGVTQSPTHLIKTRGQQVTLRCSSQSGHNTVSWYQQALGQGPQFIFQYYREEENGRGNFPPRFSGLQFPNYSSELNVNALELDDSALYLCASSTGTSGEETQYFGPGTRLLVL.